This T cell receptor (beta chain) was identified during a study of cytomegalovirus exposure and HLA in healthy donors. Trimming took 4 bases from V and 2 from J, leaving 9 bases between them. Germline V gene sequence: CDR1 MGHRA, CDR2 YSYEKL. The CDR3 length is 13 residues. Both 60 Vbeta primers and 13 Jbeta primers went into the PCR. Sequenced by immunoSEQ multiplex PCR; TCRdb stores in-frame clones only, minus some. The sample lists about 90,000 clones; 84% were seen once. The gene calls are TRBV4-1 and TRBJ2-7, with no clear D. This clonotype originated in a young man in good health and CMV-seronegative. Sample: PBMCs. For the CDR3, the DNA is TGCGCCAGCAGCCCAGACACGGCCTACGAGCAGTACTTC. Protein: CASSPDTAYEQYF.